One sample yielded the 2 T cell receptor beta chains listed below, sequenced in a study of blood T cell repertoires in COVID-19. Only in-frame clones appear in the TCRdb table, and some are missing; sequencing was by immunoSEQ multiplex PCR. The sample holds 300,000 to 400,000 clones, around 89% seen once. The sequencing sample was made of peripheral blood. All receptors come from a woman in her thirties with COVID-19, enrolled during active disease.

The rearrangement joins TRBV6-5 to TRBJ1-3, with D hard to call. The V end lost 5 bases, the J end lost 1 base, and 12 bases lay between the germline ends. The CDR3 loop spans 15 amino acids. Germline V gene sequence: CDR1 MNHEY, CDR2 SVGAGI. The CDR3 spells CASSPTPGSGNTIYF. The CDR3 coding sequence is TGTGCCAGCAGTCCAACCCCGGGATCTGGAAACACCATATATTTT.

The J gene is TRBJ2-5, the V gene TRBV2; the D is unclear. Germline-derived CDR1 and CDR2 are SNHLY and FYNNEI. This CDR3 comprises 13 residues. V lost 9 bases and J 5 bases, leaving 16 bases between the germline ends. The CDR3 loop reads CASTGFRSETQYF. The CDR3 DNA reads TGTGCCAGTACGGGTTTTCGTTCGGAGACCCAGTACTTC.